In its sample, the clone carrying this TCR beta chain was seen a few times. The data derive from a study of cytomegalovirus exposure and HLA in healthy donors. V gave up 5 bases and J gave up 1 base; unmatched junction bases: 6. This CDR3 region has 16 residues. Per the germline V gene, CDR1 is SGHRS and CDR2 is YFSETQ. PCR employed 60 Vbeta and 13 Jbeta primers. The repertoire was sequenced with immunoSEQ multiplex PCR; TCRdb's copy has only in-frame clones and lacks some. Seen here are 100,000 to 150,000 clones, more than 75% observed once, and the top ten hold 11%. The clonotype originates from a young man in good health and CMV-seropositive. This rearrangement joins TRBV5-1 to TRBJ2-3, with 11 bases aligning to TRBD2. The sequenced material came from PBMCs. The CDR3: CASSQLAGAGTDTQYF. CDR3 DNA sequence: TGCGCCAGCAGTCAACTAGCGGGAGCGGGCACAGATACGCAGTATTTT.